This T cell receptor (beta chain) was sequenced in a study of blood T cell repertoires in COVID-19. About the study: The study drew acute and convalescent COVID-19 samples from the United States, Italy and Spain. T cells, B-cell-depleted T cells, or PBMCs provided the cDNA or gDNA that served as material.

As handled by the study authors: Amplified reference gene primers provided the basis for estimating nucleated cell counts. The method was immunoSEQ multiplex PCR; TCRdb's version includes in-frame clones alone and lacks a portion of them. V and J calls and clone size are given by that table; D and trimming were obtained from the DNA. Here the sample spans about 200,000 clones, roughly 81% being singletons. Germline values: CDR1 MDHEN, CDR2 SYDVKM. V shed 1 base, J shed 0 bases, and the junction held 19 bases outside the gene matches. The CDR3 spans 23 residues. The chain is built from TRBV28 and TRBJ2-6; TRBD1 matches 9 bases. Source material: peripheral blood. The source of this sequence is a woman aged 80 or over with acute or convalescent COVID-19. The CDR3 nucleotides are TGTGCCAGCAGTTTATCCGGCCCCCTGACGGGACAGGGACCTTCCTCTGGGGCCAACGTCCTGACTTTC. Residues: CASSLSGPLTGQGPSSGANVLTF.